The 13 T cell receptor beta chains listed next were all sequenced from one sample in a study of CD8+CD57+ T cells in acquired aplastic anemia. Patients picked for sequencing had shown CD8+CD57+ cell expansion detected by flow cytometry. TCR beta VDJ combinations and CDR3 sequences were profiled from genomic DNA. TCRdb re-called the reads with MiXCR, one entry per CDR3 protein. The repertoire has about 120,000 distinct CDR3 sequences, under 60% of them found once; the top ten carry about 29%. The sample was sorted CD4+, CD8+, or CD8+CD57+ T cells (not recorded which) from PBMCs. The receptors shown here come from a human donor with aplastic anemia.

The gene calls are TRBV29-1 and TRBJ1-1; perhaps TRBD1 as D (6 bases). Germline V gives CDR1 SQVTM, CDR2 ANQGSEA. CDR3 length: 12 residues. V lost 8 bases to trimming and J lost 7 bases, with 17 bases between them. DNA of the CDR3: TGCAGCATCGGAAGACGGACAGATGAAGCTTTCTTT. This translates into CSIGRRTDEAFF.

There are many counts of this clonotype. CDR3 DNA sequence: TGTGCCAGCAGAGTTCGGACTAGCGGGGCGTACGAGCAGTACTTC. Amino acids: CASRVRTSGAYEQYF. The chain combines TRBV6-2 or TRBV6-3 with TRBJ2-7, with 12 bases aligning to TRBD2. V shed 6 bases, J shed 4 bases, and the junction held 7 bases outside the gene matches. The germline V gene has CDR1 MNHEY and CDR2 SVGEGT. CDR3 size: 15 residues.

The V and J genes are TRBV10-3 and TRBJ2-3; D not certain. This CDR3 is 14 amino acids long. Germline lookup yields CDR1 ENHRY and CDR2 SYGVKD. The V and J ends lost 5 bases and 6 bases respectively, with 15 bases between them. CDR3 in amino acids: CAISPTSNNDTQYF. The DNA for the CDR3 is TGTGCCATCAGTCCTACATCCAACAATGATACGCAGTATTTT.

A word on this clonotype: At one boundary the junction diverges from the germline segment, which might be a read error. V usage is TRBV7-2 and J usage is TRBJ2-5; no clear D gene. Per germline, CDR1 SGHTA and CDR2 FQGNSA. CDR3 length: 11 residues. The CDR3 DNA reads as TGTGCCTGCAGCTCCAAAGAGACCCAGTACTTC. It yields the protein CACSSKETQYF.

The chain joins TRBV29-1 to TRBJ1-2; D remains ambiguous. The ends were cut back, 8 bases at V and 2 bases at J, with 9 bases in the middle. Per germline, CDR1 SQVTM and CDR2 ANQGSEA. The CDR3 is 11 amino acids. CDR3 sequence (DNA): TGCAGCTTGGCTGGGAACTATGGCTACACCTTC. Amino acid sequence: CSLAGNYGYTF.

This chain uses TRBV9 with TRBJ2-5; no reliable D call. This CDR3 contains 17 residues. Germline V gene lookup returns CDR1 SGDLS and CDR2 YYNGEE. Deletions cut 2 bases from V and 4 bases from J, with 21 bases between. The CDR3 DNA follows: TGTGCCAGCAGCGTCCTCGCCCGGTTGGGGTGGGGAGAGACCCAGTACTTC. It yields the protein CASSVLARLGWGETQYF.

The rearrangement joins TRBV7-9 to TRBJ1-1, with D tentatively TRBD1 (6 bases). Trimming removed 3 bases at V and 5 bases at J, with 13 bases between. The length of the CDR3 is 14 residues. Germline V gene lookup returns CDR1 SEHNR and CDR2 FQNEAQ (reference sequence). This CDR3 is CASSLVDSRTEAFF. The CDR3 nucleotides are TGTGCCAGCAGCTTGGTGGACAGTCGAACTGAAGCTTTCTTT.

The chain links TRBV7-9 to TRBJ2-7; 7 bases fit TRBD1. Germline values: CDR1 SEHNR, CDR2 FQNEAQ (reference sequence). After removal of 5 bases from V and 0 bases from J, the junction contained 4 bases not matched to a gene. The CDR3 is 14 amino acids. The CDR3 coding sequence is TGTGCCAGCAGCGTCCGGGACAGCTCCTACGAGCAGTACTTC. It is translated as CASSVRDSSYEQYF. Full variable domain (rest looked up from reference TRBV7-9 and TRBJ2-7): DTGVSQNPRHKITKRGQNVTFRCDPISEHNRLYWYRQTLGQGPEFLTYFQNEAQLEKSRLLSDRFSAERPKGSFSTLEIQRTEQGDSAMYLCASSVRDSSYEQYFGPGTRLTVT.

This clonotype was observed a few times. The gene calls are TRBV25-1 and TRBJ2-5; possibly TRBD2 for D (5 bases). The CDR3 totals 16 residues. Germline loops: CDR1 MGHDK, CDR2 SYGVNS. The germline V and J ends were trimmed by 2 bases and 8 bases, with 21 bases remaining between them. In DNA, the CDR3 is TGTGCCAGCAGTGAAATGCACGACTACCCCGGTGGAACCCAGTACTTC. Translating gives CASSEMHDYPGGTQYF.

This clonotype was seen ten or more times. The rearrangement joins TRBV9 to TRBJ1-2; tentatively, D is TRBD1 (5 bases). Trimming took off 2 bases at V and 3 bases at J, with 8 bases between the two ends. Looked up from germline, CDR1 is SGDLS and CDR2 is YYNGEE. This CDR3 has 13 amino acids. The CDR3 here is CASSVRDDYGYTF. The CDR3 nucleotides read TGTGCCAGCAGCGTCCGGGACGACTATGGCTACACCTTC.

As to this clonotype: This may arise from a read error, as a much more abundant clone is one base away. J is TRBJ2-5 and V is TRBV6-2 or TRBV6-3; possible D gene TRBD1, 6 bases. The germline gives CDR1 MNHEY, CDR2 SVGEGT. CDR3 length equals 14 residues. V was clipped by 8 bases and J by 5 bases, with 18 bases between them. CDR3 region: CASSLIGTMETQYF. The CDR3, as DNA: TGTGCCAGCTCCCTAATTGGGACAATGGAGACCCAGTACTTC.

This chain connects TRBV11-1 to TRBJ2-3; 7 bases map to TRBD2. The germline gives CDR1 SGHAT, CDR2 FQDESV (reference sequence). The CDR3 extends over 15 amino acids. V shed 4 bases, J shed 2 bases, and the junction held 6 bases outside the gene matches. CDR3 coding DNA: TGTGCCAGCAGCTCTCGGGAGGCCAACACAGATACGCAGTATTTT. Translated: CASSSREANTDTQYF.

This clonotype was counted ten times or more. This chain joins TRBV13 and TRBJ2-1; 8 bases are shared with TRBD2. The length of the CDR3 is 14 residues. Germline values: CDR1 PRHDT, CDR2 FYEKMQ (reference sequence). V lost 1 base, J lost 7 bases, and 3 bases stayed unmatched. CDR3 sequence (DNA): TGTGCCAGCAGCTTAGAAGCGGGGGTTAATGAGCAGTTCTTC. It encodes CASSLEAGVNEQFF.